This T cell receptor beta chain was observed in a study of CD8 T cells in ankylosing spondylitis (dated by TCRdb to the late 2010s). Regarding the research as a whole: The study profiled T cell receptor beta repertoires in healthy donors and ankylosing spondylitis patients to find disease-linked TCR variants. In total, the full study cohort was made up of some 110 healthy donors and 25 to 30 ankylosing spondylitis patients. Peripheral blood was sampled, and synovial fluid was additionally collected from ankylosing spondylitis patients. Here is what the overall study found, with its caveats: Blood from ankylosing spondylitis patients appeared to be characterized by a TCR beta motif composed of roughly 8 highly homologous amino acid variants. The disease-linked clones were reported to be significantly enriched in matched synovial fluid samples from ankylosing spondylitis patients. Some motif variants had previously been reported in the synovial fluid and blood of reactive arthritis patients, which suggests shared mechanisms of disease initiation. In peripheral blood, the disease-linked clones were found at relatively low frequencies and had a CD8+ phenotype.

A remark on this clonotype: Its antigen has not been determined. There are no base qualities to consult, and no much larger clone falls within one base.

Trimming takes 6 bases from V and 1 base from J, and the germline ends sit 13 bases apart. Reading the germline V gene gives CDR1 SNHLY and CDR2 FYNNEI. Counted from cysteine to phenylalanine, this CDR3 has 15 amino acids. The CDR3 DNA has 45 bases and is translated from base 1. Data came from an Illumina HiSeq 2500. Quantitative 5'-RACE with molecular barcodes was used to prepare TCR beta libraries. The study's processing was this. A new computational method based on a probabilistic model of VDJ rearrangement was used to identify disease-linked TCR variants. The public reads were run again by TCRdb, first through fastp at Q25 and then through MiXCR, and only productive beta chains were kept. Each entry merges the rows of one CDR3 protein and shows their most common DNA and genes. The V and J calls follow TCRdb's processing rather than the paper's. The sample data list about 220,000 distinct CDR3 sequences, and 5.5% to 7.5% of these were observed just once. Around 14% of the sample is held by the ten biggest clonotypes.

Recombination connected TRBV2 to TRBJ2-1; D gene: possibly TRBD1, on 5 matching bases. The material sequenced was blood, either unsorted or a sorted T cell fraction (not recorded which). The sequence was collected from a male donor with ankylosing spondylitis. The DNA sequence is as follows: TGTGCCAGCAGGGACAAGGAGCCTTCCTACAATGAGCAGTTCTTC. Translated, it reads CASRDKEPSYNEQFF.